A selection of T cell receptor beta chains follows, all from one sample in a study of shared clonotypes between healthy human individuals. Generated by immunoSEQ multiplex PCR, the TCRdb table keeps only in-frame clones and is missing some. Of roughly 700,000 clones listed, less than 85% were seen once; the top ten hold roughly 1.7%. The sequenced material came from memory CD4+ T cells sorted from blood. The receptors stem from a woman aged 25 to 39 in good health. Both conserved end residues are part of each CDR3. The D gene is left open where the match is weak. Rows give clone size only sometimes, using once, few, many, or a class for an expanded clone.

v_call,j_call,d_call,clone_size,cdr3_nt,cdr3_aa
TRBV6-1,TRBJ2-3,TRBD2,-,TGTGCCAGCAGTGAAAGGGCTAGCGGAAGCACAGATACGCAGTATTTT,CASSERASGSTDTQYF
TRBV7-9,TRBJ2-3,-,many,TGTGCCAGCAGCAGAGAACTCAGCACAGATACGCAGTATTTT,CASSRELSTDTQYF
TRBV7-2,TRBJ1-5,-,-,TGTGCCAGCAGCTCCCGGGGTGGGGGTCAGCCCCAGCATTTT,CASSSRGGGQPQHF
TRBV18,TRBJ2-2,TRBD1,few,TGTGCCAGCTCACCCTTGGACAGGGCGAACACCGGGGAGCTGTTTTTT,CASSPLDRANTGELFF
TRBV7-2,TRBJ2-7,-,-,TGTGCCAGCAGCTTAGCGGGCGGACCCTACGAGCAGTACTTC,CASSLAGGPYEQYF
TRBV19,TRBJ1-5,TRBD1,-,TGTGCCAGTAGTCGGGGACAGGGGAATTTTCAGCCCCAGCATTTT,CASSRGQGNFQPQHF
TRBV6-1,TRBJ2-7,TRBD1,-,TGTGCCAGCAGTTGGACAGGGACTCCCTACGAGCAGTACTTC,CASSWTGTPYEQYF
TRBV2,TRBJ1-2,-,-,TGTGCCAGCAGTGGTCGACAGGCGCCCGGAGTCTATGGCTACACCTTC,CASSGRQAPGVYGYTF
TRBV28,TRBJ2-5,TRBD2,many,TGTGCCAGCGGGAGGGAGGGGGAGACCCAGTACTTC,CASGREGETQYF
TRBV10-3,TRBJ1-1,TRBD1,-,TGTGCCATCGGGGGGACAGCTTCCACTGAAGCTTTCTTT,CAIGGTASTEAFF
TRBV28,TRBJ2-1,TRBD1,-,TGTGCCAGCACTACCCTCGGGACAGGTTACAATGAGCAGTTCTTC,CASTTLGTGYNEQFF
TRBV10-1,TRBJ2-5,-,-,TGCGCCAGCAGTGCCGTTAATGAAGAGACCCAGTACTTC,CASSAVNEETQYF
TRBV5-5,TRBJ2-3,-,-,TGTGCCAGCATGCCTCCCGCTGGGGATACGCAGTATTTT,CASMPPAGDTQYF
TRBV6-1,TRBJ2-3,TRBD1,-,TGTGCCAGCAGTGGACAGGGGGCCTTAAGCACAGATACGCAGTATTTT,CASSGQGALSTDTQYF
TRBV19,TRBJ2-7,TRBD2,-,TGTGCCAGTAGTACCGGACTAGCGGGAGGGGGATACGAGCAGTACTTC,CASSTGLAGGGYEQYF
TRBV7-6,TRBJ2-2,-,few,TGTGCCAGCAGCAGGCGACAGGGAGGCACCGGGGAGCTGTTTTTT,CASSRRQGGTGELFF
TRBV6-1,TRBJ1-3,TRBD1,-,TGTGCCAGCAGTGAACGCCGGGACAGGGAATATCGAAGCTCTGGAAACACCATATATTTT,CASSERRDREYRSSGNTIYF